Each of the 8 T cell receptor beta chains below was sequenced from the same sample in a study of T cells in Graves' hyperthyroidism and ophthalmopathy (dated by TCRdb to between 2018 and 2021). The library was made by multiplex PCR. Sequencer: Illumina HiSeq 2000. The TCR beta CDR3 regions were amplified from the RNA transcripts. The TCR CDR3 was subjected to a first round of RT-PCR using the HTBI primer set and the Qiagen OneStep RT-PCR kit. Through fastp at Q25 and MiXCR, TCRdb rebuilt clones from the public reads, retaining in-frame beta chains. Here each entry gathers all rows of one CDR3 protein and keeps the most common genes and DNA. The sample records hundreds of thousands of distinct CDR3 sequences, just under 20% of which are singletons. 47% of the sample goes to the ten largest clones. Material: blood. The receptors shown here come from a man aged 40-49 years with Graves' ophthalmopathy.

This clonotype showed up many times. This chain connects TRBV3-1 to TRBJ1-2; no definite D call. Trimming took off 1 base at V and 7 bases at J, with 7 bases between the two ends. The germline V gene has CDR1 LGHDT and CDR2 YNNKEL (reference sequence). The CDR3 is made up of 12 amino acids. The CDR3: CASSQGTPGYTF. CDR3 sequence (DNA): TGTGCCAGCAGCCAAGGAACACCTGGCTACACCTTC.

This clonotype showed up many times. The chain carries TRBV5-1 and TRBJ2-1, with a weak D call TRBD2 (7 bases). V gave up 0 bases and J gave up 0 bases, with 10 bases separating them. Germline-derived CDR1 and CDR2 are SGHRS and YFSETQ. This CDR3 is 16 amino acids long. CDR3 sequence: CASSLDREGSYNEQFF. In DNA form, the CDR3 reads TGCGCCAGCAGCTTGGACAGGGAGGGCTCCTACAATGAGCAGTTCTTC.

This clonotype was detected only a few times. The chain has TRBV7-9 and TRBJ2-3, with TRBD2 matching 7 bases. CDR3 length: 16 amino acids. Trimming at V came to 1 base and at J to 2 bases, leaving 6 bases not matched to a gene. Germline V gene data show CDR1 as SEHNR and CDR2 as FQNEAQ (reference sequence). The CDR3 reads CASSLEWLAATDTQYF. CDR3 in DNA: TGTGCCAGCAGCTTAGAGTGGCTAGCGGCCACAGATACGCAGTATTTT.

This clonotype was seen at least ten times. The chain links TRBV13 to TRBJ1-3; D ambiguous. V was cut by 0 bases and J by 0 bases, with 6 bases left in between. The CDR3 consists of 15 residues. CDR1 and CDR2 (germline): PRHDT, FYEKMQ (reference sequence). The CDR3 is CASSLGAYSGNTIYF. Written as DNA, the CDR3 is TGTGCCAGCAGCTTAGGAGCCTACTCTGGAAACACCATATATTTT.

This clonotype was seen more than once but under ten times. The chain joins TRBV10-3 to TRBJ2-2; 7 nucleotides agree with TRBD1. Looked up from germline, CDR1 is ENHRY and CDR2 is SYGVKD. J was trimmed by 5 bases and V by 3 bases; bases with no gene match: 9. The CDR3 totals 16 residues. As DNA, the CDR3 is TGTGCCATCAGTGACTTCGACAGGGTCAGGACCGGGGAGCTGTTTTTT. Translation gives CAISDFDRVRTGELFF.

The rearrangement links TRBV30 to TRBJ1-2, with 7 bases lining up with TRBD1. CDR3 length equals 13 residues. Trimming cost V 3 bases and J 0 bases; bases outside gene matches: 1. Germline V gives CDR1 GTSNPN, CDR2 SVGIG (reference sequence). The CDR3 region is CAWRDRSNYGYTF. The CDR3 DNA is TGTGCCTGGAGGGACAGGTCTAACTATGGCTACACCTTC.

J is TRBJ2-7 and V is TRBV6-1; TRBD1 is a possible D gene (6 bases). The CDR3 extends over 18 amino acids. Germline V gene sequence: CDR1 MNHNS, CDR2 SASEGT. The V end was cut by 7 bases, the J end by 2 bases, with 27 bases between. DNA for the CDR3: TGTGCCAGCATGCATATCCTCCGACGGACAGCACACCCCTACGAGCAGTACTTC. It specifies CASMHILRRTAHPYEQYF.

This clonotype was seen many times. The rearrangement uses TRBV2 and TRBJ2-2; TRBD2 agrees at 9 bases. The germline V gene encodes CDR1 SNHLY and CDR2 FYNNEI. The CDR3 length is 19 residues. Trimming removed 5 bases from V and 4 bases from J; junction bases left unmatched: 17. The CDR3 loop is CASSNLISGGAPGTGELFF. The CDR3, as DNA: TGTGCCAGCAGTAATCTCATTAGCGGGGGAGCTCCGGGCACCGGGGAGCTGTTTTTT.